These 27 T cell receptor beta chains originate from one sample sequenced in a study of PD-L1 blockade in urothelial cancer. Some clones are missing from TCRdb's copy, which holds only in-frame ones; the method was immunoSEQ multiplex PCR. The repertoire holds around 40,000 clones, around four fifths seen once, with roughly a sixth in the top ten. Sequencing used PBMCs, obtained around atezolizumab (anti-PD-L1) treatment. The receptors here all came from a man between 60 and 70 years old with urothelial cancer.

The chain has TRBV4-1 and TRBJ1-4, with 10 bases identical to TRBD1. This CDR3 has 16 amino acids. With V trimmed by 4 bases and J by 1 base, 3 bases remained unmatched. The germline V gene encodes CDR1 MGHRA and CDR2 YSYEKL. CDR3 in amino acids: CASSPGTGETNEKLFF. The CDR3 DNA follows: TGCGCCAGCAGCCCGGGGACAGGGGAAACTAATGAAAAACTGTTTTTT.

By its share, this clone is medium-sized. Here the CDR3 reads CASSSGQGWETQYF. The CDR3 region has the DNA TGTGCCAGCAGTTCGGGACAGGGCTGGGAGACCCAGTACTTC. This chain links TRBV27 with TRBJ2-5, with TRBD1 matching 9 bases. Germline assignment: CDR1 MNHEY and CDR2 SMNVEV (reference sequence). V lost 4 bases, J lost 5 bases, and 5 bases stayed unmatched. CDR3 length equals 14 residues.

V gene TRBV7-9 combines with J gene TRBJ2-7, with D possibly matching TRBD1 (6 bases). The V end lost 5 bases, the J end lost 6 bases, and 20 bases lay between the germline ends. CDR3 size: 15 residues. In germline, CDR1 is SEHNR, CDR2 FQNEAQ (reference sequence). CDR3 nucleotide sequence: TGTGCCAGCAGCACAACTTTTACAGGGCCGCGCGAGCAGTACTTC. As protein: CASSTTFTGPREQYF.

V usage is TRBV5-8 and J usage is TRBJ2-2; D is perhaps TRBD1 (6 bases). Germline V gene data show CDR1 as SGHTS and CDR2 as YDEGEE. The ends were cut back, 3 bases at V and 7 bases at J, with 13 bases in the middle. The CDR3 extends over 14 amino acids. CDR3 sequence: CASSYEQGFGELFF. DNA for the CDR3: TGTGCCAGCAGCTACGAACAGGGCTTCGGGGAGCTGTTTTTT.

The rearrangement links TRBV19 to TRBJ2-1; TRBD2 matches 13 bases. The CDR3 consists of 16 residues. V shed 4 bases, J shed 3 bases, and the junction held 3 bases outside the gene matches. Germline-derived CDR1 and CDR2 are LNHDA and SQIVND (reference sequence). CDR3 bases: TGTGCCAGTAGTACCCGGACTAGCGGGGGCTACAATGAGCAGTTCTTC. The encoded protein is CASSTRTSGGYNEQFF. Based on the CDR3 plus reference TRBV19 and TRBJ2-1, the full variable domain is DGGITQSPKYLFRKEGQNVTLSCEQNLNHDAMYWYRQDPGQGLRLIYYSQIVNDFQKGDIAEGYSVSREKKESFPLTVTSAQKNPTAFYLCASSTRTSGGYNEQFFGPGTRLTVL.

The chain recombines TRBV11-2 with TRBJ1-4, with a weak D call TRBD1 (6 bases). This CDR3 has 14 residues. From germline, CDR1 is SGHAT and CDR2 FQNNGV. The V gene lost 1 base and the J gene lost 15 bases, with 18 bases spanning the gap. As DNA, the CDR3 is TGTGCCAGCAGCTTAGCTGGCCAGGGGCTCAAAGTGTTTTTT. Protein: CASSLAGQGLKVFF.

This CDR3 is CATSRDLEVEKLFF. CDR3 bases: TGTGCCACCAGCAGAGATCTTGAGGTTGAAAAACTGTTTTTT. The chain is built from TRBV15 and TRBJ1-4; no clear D. V lost 0 bases, J lost 7 bases, and 9 bases lay in between. The CDR3 spans 14 residues. CDR1 is LNHNV, CDR2 YYDKDF, per germline (reference sequence).

V is TRBV6-1 and J is TRBJ1-1; 7 bases are a match to TRBD1. Germline CDR1 and CDR2: MNHNS and SASEGT. CDR3 size: 13 residues. J was trimmed by 6 bases and V by 7 bases; bases with no gene match: 8. CDR3 DNA sequence: TGTGCCAGCAAGACAGGGAGTGGGGCTGAAGCTTTCTTT. Amino acids: CASKTGSGAEAFF.

This clone turned up a few times. The CDR3 nucleotides read TGTGCCAGCAGTACAGGGACGGGGGCCAACGTCCTGACTTTC. Translation: CASSTGTGANVLTF. The V call is TRBV11-2, the J call TRBJ2-6, with D maybe TRBD1 (6 bases). The length of the CDR3 is 14 residues. Germline V lookup: CDR1 SGHAT, CDR2 FQNNGV. Trimming cost V 6 bases and J 4 bases, with 10 bases left between them.

V usage is TRBV7-2 and J usage is TRBJ2-5; 11 nucleotides line up with TRBD2. There are 17 residues in the CDR3. CDR1 and CDR2 from the germline V gene are SGHTA and FQGNSA. The J segment lost 1 base and the V segment lost 4 bases, leaving 8 bases of the junction unmatched. Here the CDR3 reads CASSYALAGGIQETQYF. The CDR3 DNA reads as TGTGCCAGCAGCTACGCTCTAGCGGGAGGTATCCAAGAGACCCAGTACTTC.

In this sample, this clone turned up a few times. The gene calls are TRBV19 and TRBJ2-3; possible D gene TRBD1, 5 bases. Per the germline V gene, CDR1 is LNHDA and CDR2 is SQIVND (reference sequence). This CDR3 comprises 15 residues. The V end lost 5 bases, the J end lost 5 bases, and 17 bases lay between the germline ends. This CDR3 reads CASSVSPTVRDTQYF. Written as DNA, the CDR3 is TGTGCCAGTAGTGTCAGCCCGACAGTTCGAGATACGCAGTATTTT.

This clone was recorded a few times. V usage is TRBV7-6 and J usage is TRBJ1-1, with 8 bases identical to TRBD1. The CDR3 is 14 amino acids. The V gene's germline CDR1 is SGHVS and CDR2 FNYEAQ. V lost 5 bases, J lost 5 bases, and 7 bases stayed unmatched. CDR3 loop: CASSRDRQGTEAFF. For the CDR3, the DNA is TGTGCCAGCAGCCGGGACAGGCAGGGGACTGAAGCTTTCTTT.

J is TRBJ2-7 and V is TRBV11-2; TRBD2 is a possible D gene (6 bases). Germline V CDR1 and CDR2: SGHAT, FQNNGV. The ends were cut back, 1 base at V and 0 bases at J, with 13 bases in the middle. This CDR3 region has 16 residues. For the CDR3, the DNA is TGTGCCAGCAGCTTAGGGACACGGGGAGGCTCCTACGAGCAGTACTTC. Its translation is CASSLGTRGGSYEQYF. Full variable domain (rest looked up from reference TRBV11-2 and TRBJ2-7): EAGVAQSPRYKIIEKRQSVAFWCNPISGHATLYWYQQILGQGPKLLIQFQNNGVVDDSQLPKDRFSAERLKGVDSTLKIQPAKLEDSAVYLCASSLGTRGGSYEQYFGPGTRLTVT.

This clone was seen only a few times. The chain combines TRBV6-1 with TRBJ1-4; a weak D match, TRBD1 (5 bases). The CDR3 length is 13 residues. V lost 7 bases and J 10 bases, leaving 16 bases between the germline ends. Germline CDR1 MNHNS, CDR2 SASEGT. In DNA, the CDR3 is TGTGCCAGCAAATCAGGGCCGACCGGAAAACTGTTTTTT. Residues: CASKSGPTGKLFF.

The chain combines TRBV4-2 with TRBJ2-6; D may be TRBD2 (6 bases). The germline V gene encodes CDR1 LGHNA and CDR2 YNFKEQ. Trimming took off 3 bases at V and 4 bases at J, with 7 bases between the two ends. This CDR3 has 14 amino acids. This CDR3 is CASSHRGGANVLTF. Here the CDR3 DNA reads TGTGCCAGCAGCCACCGGGGGGGGGCCAACGTCCTGACTTTC.

The V call is TRBV5-6, the J call TRBJ1-2; 11 bases match TRBD1. The CDR3 is made up of 14 amino acids. The J segment lost 8 bases and the V segment lost 5 bases, leaving 8 bases of the junction unmatched. The germline gives CDR1 SGHDT, CDR2 YYEEEE. CDR3: CASSPGTGGSGYTF. As DNA, the CDR3 is TGTGCCAGCAGTCCCGGGACAGGGGGGTCAGGCTACACCTTC.

The gene calls are TRBV30 and TRBJ2-2; 7 positions match TRBD2. The J segment lost 6 bases and the V segment lost 4 bases, leaving 5 bases of the junction unmatched. This CDR3 comprises 13 residues. In germline, CDR1 is GTSNPN, CDR2 SVGIG (reference sequence). For the CDR3, the DNA is TGTGCCTGGAACGGGAGGCACGCCGGGGAGCTGTTTTTT. This translates into CAWNGRHAGELFF.

This clone came up a few times. The DNA for the CDR3 is TGTGCCAGCAGCCAATGGAGCACCGGGACTAGCGGGAGAAGTACCTACAATGAGCAGTTCTTC. Encoded protein: CASSQWSTGTSGRSTYNEQFF. The genes are TRBV2 and TRBJ2-1, with 14 bases identical to TRBD2. Per the germline V gene, CDR1 is SNHLY and CDR2 is FYNNEI. V gave up 6 bases and J gave up 2 bases; unmatched junction bases: 18. This CDR3 has 21 residues.

This clone was picked up a small number of times. This chain links TRBV29-1 with TRBJ2-7, with D tentatively TRBD1 (5 bases). CDR3 length: 13 amino acids. The V end lost 6 bases, the J end lost 2 bases, and 14 bases lay between the germline ends. Germline-derived CDR1 and CDR2 are SQVTM and ANQGSEA. The CDR3, as DNA: TGCAGCGTGGTTGCAGGGTACGCCTACGAGCAGTACTTC. Translating it yields CSVVAGYAYEQYF.

The V gene is TRBV2, the J gene TRBJ1-1; 8 bases align to TRBD1. The CDR3 loop spans 13 amino acids. Germline CDR1 reads SNHLY; CDR2 reads FYNNEI. Trimming cost V 6 bases and J 7 bases; bases outside gene matches: 7. CDR3 in DNA: TGTGCCAGCAGCGGACAGGGCTCTATTGAAGCTTTCTTT. It encodes CASSGQGSIEAFF.

Only a few counts were recorded for this clone. The chain recombines TRBV6-1 with TRBJ2-5; the D gene is possibly TRBD2 (5 bases). This CDR3 comprises 12 residues. Trimming removed 8 bases from V and 6 bases from J, with 13 bases in between. Germline CDR1 MNHNS, CDR2 SASEGT. DNA for the CDR3: TGTGCCAGCCGCCACCGGGAAAAGACCCAGTACTTC. This gives the protein CASRHREKTQYF.

The V and J genes are TRBV19 and TRBJ2-5; D is unclear. CDR1 is LNHDA, CDR2 SQIVND, per germline (reference sequence). The CDR3 runs to 13 residues. The germline V and J ends were trimmed by 2 bases and 1 base, with 5 bases remaining between them. CDR3 DNA: TGTGCCAGTAGTATACTAGTCCAAGAGACCCAGTACTTC. Amino acids: CASSILVQETQYF. Based on the CDR3 plus reference TRBV19 and TRBJ2-5, the full variable domain is DGGITQSPKYLFRKEGQNVTLSCEQNLNHDAMYWYRQDPGQGLRLIYYSQIVNDFQKGDIAEGYSVSREKKESFPLTVTSAQKNPTAFYLCASSILVQETQYFGPGTRLLVL.

The rearrangement uses TRBV29-1 and TRBJ1-5; 8 bases match TRBD1. Looked up from germline, CDR1 is SQVTM and CDR2 is ANQGSEA. The CDR3 extends over 13 amino acids. With V trimmed by 8 bases and J by 5 bases, 8 bases remained unmatched. The CDR3 loop is CSCGQGRDQPQHF. For the CDR3, the DNA is TGCAGCTGTGGACAGGGTCGGGATCAGCCCCAGCATTTT.

This clone has only a few counts. V and J are TRBV7-9 and TRBJ2-1, with unresolved D. From germline, CDR1 is SEHNR and CDR2 FQNEAQ (reference sequence). CDR3 length equals 15 residues. Trimming removed 7 bases at V and 2 bases at J, with 15 bases between. The CDR3 protein is CASIPPGGTYNEQFF. The CDR3 bases are TGTGCCAGCATCCCCCCCGGCGGAACCTACAATGAGCAGTTCTTC.

J is TRBJ2-5 and V is TRBV5-1; tentatively, D is TRBD1 (6 bases). Germline V gene lookup returns CDR1 SGHRS and CDR2 YFSETQ. With 3 bases removed from V and 4 bases from J, the gap between germline ends came to 7 bases. This CDR3 is built from 12 residues. CDR3 sequence: CASSSTGETQYF. CDR3 nucleotide sequence: TGCGCCAGCAGCTCGACAGGAGAGACCCAGTACTTC.

V usage is TRBV10-3 and J usage is TRBJ2-7, with D maybe TRBD2 (5 bases). Trimming cost V 4 bases and J 4 bases, with 8 bases left between them. CDR1 and CDR2 from the germline V gene are ENHRY and SYGVKD. The CDR3 contains 12 residues. The CDR3 reads CAISARGYEQYF. As DNA, the CDR3 is TGTGCCATCAGTGCTCGAGGGTACGAGCAGTACTTC.

The genes are TRBV10-1 and TRBJ2-3, with TRBD1 as a possible D gene (6 bases). The V gene lost 4 bases and the J gene lost 2 bases, with 7 bases spanning the gap. Germline CDR1 reads WNHNN; CDR2 reads SYGVQD (reference sequence). The CDR3 totals 13 residues. The CDR3 DNA reads TGCGCCAGCAGTGGGGGGCTCACAGATACGCAGTATTTT. Translation gives CASSGGLTDTQYF.